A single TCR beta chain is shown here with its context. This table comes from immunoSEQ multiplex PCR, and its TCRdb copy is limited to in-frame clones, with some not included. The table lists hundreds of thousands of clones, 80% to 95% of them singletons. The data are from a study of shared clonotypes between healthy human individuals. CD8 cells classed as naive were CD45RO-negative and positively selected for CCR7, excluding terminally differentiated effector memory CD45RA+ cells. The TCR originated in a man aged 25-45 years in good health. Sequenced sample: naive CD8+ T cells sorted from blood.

Here the CDR3 reads CASSDVGRTDTQYF. The CDR3 region has the DNA TGTGCCAGCAGTGACGTCGGTCGCACAGATACGCAGTATTTT. The genes are TRBV6-1 and TRBJ2-3; D uncertain. Deletions cut 3 bases from V and 1 base from J, with 8 bases between. The CDR3 is 14 residues long. In germline, CDR1 is MNHNS, CDR2 SASEGT.